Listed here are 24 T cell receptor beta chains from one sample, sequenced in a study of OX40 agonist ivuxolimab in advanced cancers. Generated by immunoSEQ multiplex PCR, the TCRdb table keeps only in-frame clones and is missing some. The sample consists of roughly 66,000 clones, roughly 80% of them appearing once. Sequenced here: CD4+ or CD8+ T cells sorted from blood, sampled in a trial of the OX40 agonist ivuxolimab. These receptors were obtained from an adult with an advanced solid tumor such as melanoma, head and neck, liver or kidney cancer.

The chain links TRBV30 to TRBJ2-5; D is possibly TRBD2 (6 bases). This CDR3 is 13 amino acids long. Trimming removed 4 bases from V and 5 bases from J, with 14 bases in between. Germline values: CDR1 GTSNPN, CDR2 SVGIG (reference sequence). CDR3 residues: CAWNLQEGETQYF. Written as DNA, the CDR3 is TGTGCCTGGAACCTACAGGAGGGGGAGACCCAGTACTTC.

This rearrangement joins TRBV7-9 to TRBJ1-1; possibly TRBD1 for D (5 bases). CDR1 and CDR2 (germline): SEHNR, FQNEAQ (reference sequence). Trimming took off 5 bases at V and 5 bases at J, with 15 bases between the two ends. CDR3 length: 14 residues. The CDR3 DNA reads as TGTGCCAGCAGCGAGGGGTCCACCAGGACTGAAGCTTTCTTT. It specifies CASSEGSTRTEAFF.

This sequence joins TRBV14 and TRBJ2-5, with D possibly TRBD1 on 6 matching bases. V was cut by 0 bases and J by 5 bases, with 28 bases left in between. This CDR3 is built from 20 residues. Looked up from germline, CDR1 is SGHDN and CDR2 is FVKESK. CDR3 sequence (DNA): TGTGCCAGCAGCCAAGATCGGCTTGAGAACCCGGGACATTTTACCGAGACCCAGTACTTC. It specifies CASSQDRLENPGHFTETQYF.

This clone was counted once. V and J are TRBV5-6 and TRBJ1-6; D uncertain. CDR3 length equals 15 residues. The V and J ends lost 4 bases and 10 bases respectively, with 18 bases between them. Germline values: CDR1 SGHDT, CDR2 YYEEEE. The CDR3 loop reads CASSGMAGKDSPLHF. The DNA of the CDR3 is TGTGCCAGCAGCGGAATGGCGGGGAAAGACTCACCCCTCCACTTT.

The CDR3 is CASSLSTGNSPLHF. In nucleotides, the CDR3 is TGTGCCAGCAGTTTATCGACAGGGAATTCACCCCTCCACTTT. The chain has TRBV5-4 and TRBJ1-6; 7 bases are shared with TRBD1. J gave up 7 bases and V 5 bases, and 6 bases lay outside the gene matches. This CDR3 has 14 residues. Germline-derived CDR1 and CDR2 are SGHNT and YYREEE (reference sequence).

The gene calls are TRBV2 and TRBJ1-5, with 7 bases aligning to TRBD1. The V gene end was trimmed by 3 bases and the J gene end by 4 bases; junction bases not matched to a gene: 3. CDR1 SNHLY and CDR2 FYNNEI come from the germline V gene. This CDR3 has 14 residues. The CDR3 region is CASSDRDRNQPQHF. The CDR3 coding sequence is TGTGCCAGCAGTGACCGGGACAGAAATCAGCCCCAGCATTTT. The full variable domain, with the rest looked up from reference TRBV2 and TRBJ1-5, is EPEVTQTPSHQVTQMGQEVILRCVPISNHLYFYWYRQILGQKVEFLVSFYNNEISEKSEIFDDQFSVERPDGSNFTLKIRSTKLEDSAMYFCASSDRDRNQPQHFGDGTRLSIL.

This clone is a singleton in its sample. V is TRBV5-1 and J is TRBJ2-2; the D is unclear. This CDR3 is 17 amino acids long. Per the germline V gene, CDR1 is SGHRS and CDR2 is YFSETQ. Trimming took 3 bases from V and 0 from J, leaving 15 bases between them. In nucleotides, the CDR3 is TGCGCCAGCAGCTGGGCTTTCGGGCGGTCGAACACCGGGGAGCTGTTTTTT. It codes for CASSWAFGRSNTGELFF. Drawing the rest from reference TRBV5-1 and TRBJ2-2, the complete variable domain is KAGVTQTPRYLIKTRGQQVTLSCSPISGHRSVSWYQQTPGQGLQFLFEYFSETQRNKGNFPGRFSGRQFSNSRSEMNVSTLELGDSALYLCASSWAFGRSNTGELFFGEGSRLTVL.

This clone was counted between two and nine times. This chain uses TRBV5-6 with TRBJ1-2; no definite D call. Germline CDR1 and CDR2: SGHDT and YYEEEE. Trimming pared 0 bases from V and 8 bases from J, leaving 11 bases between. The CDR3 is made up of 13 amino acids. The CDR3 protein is CASSLVLSGGYTF. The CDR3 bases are TGTGCCAGCAGCTTGGTTTTAAGTGGCGGCTACACCTTC.

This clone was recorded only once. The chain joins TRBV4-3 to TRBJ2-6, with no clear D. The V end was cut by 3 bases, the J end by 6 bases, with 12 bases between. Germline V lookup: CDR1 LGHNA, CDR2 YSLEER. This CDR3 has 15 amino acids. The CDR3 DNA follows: TGCGCCAGCAGCCAGACACGTCGAACGGCCAACGTCCTGACTTTC. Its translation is CASSQTRRTANVLTF.

For the CDR3, the DNA is TGTGCCAGTAGTCTACGGTCGGGCGGGGGCGGTGAAGCTTTCTTT. Translation gives CASSLRSGGGGEAFF. The genes are TRBV19 and TRBJ1-1; TRBD1 might be the D (6 bases). The CDR3 covers 15 residues. Deletions cut 5 bases from V and 7 bases from J, with 20 bases between. CDR1 is LNHDA and CDR2 is SQIVND in the germline V gene (reference sequence).

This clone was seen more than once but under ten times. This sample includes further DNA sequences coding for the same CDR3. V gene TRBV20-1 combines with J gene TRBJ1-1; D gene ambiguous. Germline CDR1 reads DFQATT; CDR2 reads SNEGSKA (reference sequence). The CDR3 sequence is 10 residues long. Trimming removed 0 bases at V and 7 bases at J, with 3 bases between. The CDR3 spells CSARDGEAFF. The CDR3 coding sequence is TGCAGTGCTAGAGATGGTGAAGCTTTCTTT.

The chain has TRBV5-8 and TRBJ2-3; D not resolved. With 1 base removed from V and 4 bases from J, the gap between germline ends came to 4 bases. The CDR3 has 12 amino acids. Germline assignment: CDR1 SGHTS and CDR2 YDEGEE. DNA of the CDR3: TGTGCCAGCAGCTTGTTTCCAGATACGCAGTATTTT. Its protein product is CASSLFPDTQYF.

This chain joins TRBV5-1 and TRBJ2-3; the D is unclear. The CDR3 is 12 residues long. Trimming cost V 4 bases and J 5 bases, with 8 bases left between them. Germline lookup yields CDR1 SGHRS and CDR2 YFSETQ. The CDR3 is CASSQDQDTQYF. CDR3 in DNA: TGCGCCAGCAGCCAAGACCAAGATACGCAGTATTTT.

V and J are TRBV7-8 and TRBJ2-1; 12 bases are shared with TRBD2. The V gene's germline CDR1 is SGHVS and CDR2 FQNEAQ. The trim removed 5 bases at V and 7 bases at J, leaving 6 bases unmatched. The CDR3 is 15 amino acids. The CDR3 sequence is CASSLLAGGDNEQFF. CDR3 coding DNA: TGTGCCAGCAGCCTGCTAGCGGGGGGGGATAATGAGCAGTTCTTC.

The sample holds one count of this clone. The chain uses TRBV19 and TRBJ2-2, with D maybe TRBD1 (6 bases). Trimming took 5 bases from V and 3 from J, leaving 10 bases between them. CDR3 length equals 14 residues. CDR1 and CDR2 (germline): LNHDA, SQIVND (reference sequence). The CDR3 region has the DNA TGTGCCAGTAGTGGGGACACCCACACCGGGGAGCTGTTTTTT. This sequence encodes CASSGDTHTGELFF.

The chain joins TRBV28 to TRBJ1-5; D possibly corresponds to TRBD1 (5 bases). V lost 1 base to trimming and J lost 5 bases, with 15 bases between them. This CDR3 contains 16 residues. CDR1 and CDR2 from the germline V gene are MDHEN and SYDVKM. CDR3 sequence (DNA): TGTGCCAGCAGTTTATTGGGGCAGGGAGGGGATCAGCCCCAGCATTTT. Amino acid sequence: CASSLLGQGGDQPQHF. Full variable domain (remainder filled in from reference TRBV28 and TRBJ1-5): DVKVTQSSRYLVKRTGEKVFLECVQDMDHENMFWYRQDPGLGLRLIYFSYDVKMKEKGDIPEGYSVSREKKERFSLILESASTNQTSMYLCASSLLGQGGDQPQHFGDGTRLSIL.

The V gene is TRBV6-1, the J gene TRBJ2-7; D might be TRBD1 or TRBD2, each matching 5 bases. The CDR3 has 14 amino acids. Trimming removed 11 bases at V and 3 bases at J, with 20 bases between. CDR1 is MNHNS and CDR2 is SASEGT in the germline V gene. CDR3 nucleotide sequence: TGTGCCGCGGGTGAGGGGCAGGGATACTACGAGCAGTACGTC. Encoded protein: CAAGEGQGYYEQYV.

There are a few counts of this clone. In DNA form, the CDR3 reads TGTGCCAGCAGCCCCATGAGGGGGGCCGGCGACAATGAGCAGTTCTTC. Translating gives CASSPMRGAGDNEQFF. The chain recombines TRBV7-2 with TRBJ2-1; D tentatively reads TRBD1 or TRBD2 (6 bases each). Germline V lookup: CDR1 SGHTA, CDR2 FQGNSA. The CDR3 loop spans 16 amino acids. The V gene lost 5 bases and the J gene lost 5 bases, with 19 bases spanning the gap.

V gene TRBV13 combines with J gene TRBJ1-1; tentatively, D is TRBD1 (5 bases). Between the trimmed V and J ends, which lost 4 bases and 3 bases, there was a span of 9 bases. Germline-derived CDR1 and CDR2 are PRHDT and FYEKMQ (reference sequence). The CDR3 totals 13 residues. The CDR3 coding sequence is TGTGCCAGCAGCTCCGGGGGTGACACTGAAGCTTTCTTT. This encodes CASSSGGDTEAFF.

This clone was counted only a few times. In DNA, the CDR3 is TGTGCCAGCCAAGGAGGTTGGGCCATTCAGTACTTC. Its protein is CASQGGWAIQYF. This chain connects TRBV6-1 to TRBJ2-4; TRBD2 might be the D (5 bases). The CDR3 is made up of 12 amino acids. Trimming took off 8 bases at V and 9 bases at J, with 14 bases between the two ends. Germline assignment: CDR1 MNHNS and CDR2 SASEGT.

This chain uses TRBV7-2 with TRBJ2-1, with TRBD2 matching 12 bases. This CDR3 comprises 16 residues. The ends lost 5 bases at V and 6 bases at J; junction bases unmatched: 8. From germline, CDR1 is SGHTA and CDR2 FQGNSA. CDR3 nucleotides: TGTGCCAGCAGCCCAAGTGCGACTAGCGGGAGCAATGAGCAGTTCTTC. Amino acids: CASSPSATSGSNEQFF.

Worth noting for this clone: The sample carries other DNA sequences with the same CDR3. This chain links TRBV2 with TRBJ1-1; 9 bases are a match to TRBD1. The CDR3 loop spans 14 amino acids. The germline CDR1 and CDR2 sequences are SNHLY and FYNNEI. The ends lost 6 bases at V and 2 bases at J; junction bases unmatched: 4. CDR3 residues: CASSLQGANTEAFF. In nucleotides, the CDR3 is TGTGCCAGCAGCCTACAGGGGGCTAACACTGAAGCTTTCTTT. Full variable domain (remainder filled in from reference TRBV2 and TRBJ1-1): EPEVTQTPSHQVTQMGQEVILRCVPISNHLYFYWYRQILGQKVEFLVSFYNNEISEKSEIFDDQFSVERPDGSNFTLKIRSTKLEDSAMYFCASSLQGANTEAFFGQGTRLTVV.

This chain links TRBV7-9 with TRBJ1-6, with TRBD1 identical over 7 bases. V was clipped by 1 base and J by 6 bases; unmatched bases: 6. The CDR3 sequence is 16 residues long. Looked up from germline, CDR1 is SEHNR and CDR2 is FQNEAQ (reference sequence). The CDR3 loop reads CASSLGTGLFNSPLHF. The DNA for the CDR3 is TGTGCCAGCAGCTTAGGGACAGGCCTCTTTAATTCACCCCTCCACTTT. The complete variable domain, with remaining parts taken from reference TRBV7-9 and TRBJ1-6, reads DTGVSQNPRHKITKRGQNVTFRCDPISEHNRLYWYRQTLGQGPEFLTYFQNEAQLEKSRLLSDRFSAERPKGSFSTLEIQRTEQGDSAMYLCASSLGTGLFNSPLHFGNGTRLTVT.

The CDR3 nucleotides are TGCGCCAGCAGTGGGACTATCTTCAATGAGCAGTTCTTC. It is translated as CASSGTIFNEQFF. The chain combines TRBV10-1 with TRBJ2-1; maybe TRBD2 (6 bases). V dropped 4 bases and J dropped 6 bases, with 10 bases sitting between them. There are 13 residues in the CDR3. Germline CDR1 reads WNHNN; CDR2 reads SYGVQD (reference sequence).